This is a list of T cell receptor beta chains from one sample in a study of control samples from healthy donors and cancer patients. Generated by immunoSEQ multiplex PCR, the TCRdb table keeps only in-frame clones and is missing some. The data show more than 100,000 clones, more than 70% seen once. Specimen: blood. The receptor source for this set is a man aged 35 to 55 in good health. Both conserved end residues are part of each CDR3.

TRBV7-9,TRBJ1-2,CASSLGPGGYTF
TRBV5-4,TRBJ1-2,CASSLVGTGAIGYTF
TRBV2,TRBJ2-7,CASSVMGRLSYEQYF
TRBV5-1,TRBJ2-3,CASSLPQGVVTDTQYF
TRBV3-1/TRBV3-2,TRBJ1-5,CASSSRQGARQPQHF
TRBV7-8,TRBJ2-7,CASRWDLRSSYEQYF
TRBV15,TRBJ1-4,CATSRDGGPEKLFF
TRBV12-3/TRBV12-4,TRBJ1-3,CASRVGAGNTIYF
TRBV9,TRBJ2-2,CASSTPGDTGELFF
TRBV18,TRBJ1-2,CASSPTANYGYTF
TRBV9,TRBJ2-5,CASSVDRVLGVETQYF
TRBV25-1,TRBJ2-7,CASSESGGYEQYF
TRBV6-2/TRBV6-3,TRBJ2-1,CASSSNRLADEQFF
TRBV5-1,TRBJ2-7,CASSLDTGRASEQYF
TRBV2,TRBJ1-5,CATTLGQSNQPQHF
TRBV6-5,TRBJ2-1,CASSGSREQFF